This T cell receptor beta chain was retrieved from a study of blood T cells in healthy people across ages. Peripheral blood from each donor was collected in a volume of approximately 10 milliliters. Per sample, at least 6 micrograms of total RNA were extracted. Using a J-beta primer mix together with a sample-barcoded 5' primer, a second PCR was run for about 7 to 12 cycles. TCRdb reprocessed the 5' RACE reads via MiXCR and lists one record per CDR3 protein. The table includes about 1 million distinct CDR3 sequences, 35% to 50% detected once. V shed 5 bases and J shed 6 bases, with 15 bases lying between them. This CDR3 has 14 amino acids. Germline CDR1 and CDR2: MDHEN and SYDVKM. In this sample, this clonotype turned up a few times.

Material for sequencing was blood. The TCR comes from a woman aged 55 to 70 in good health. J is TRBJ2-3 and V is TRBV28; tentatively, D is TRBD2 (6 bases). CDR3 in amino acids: CASSIITGRDTQYF. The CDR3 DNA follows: TGTGCCAGCAGTATTATAACGGGGAGGGATACGCAGTATTTT.